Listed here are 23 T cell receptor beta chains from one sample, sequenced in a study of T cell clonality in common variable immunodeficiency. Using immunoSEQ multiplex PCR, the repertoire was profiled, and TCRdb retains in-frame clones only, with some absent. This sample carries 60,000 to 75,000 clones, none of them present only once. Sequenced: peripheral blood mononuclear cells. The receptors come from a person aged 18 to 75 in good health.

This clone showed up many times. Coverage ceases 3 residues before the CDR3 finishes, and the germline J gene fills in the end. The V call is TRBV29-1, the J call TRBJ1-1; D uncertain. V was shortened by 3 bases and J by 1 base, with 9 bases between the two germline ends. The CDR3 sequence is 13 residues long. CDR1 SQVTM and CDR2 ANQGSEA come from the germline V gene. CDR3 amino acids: CSVEAATNTEAFF. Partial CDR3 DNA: TGCAGCGTTGAGGCAGCGACGAACACTGAA.

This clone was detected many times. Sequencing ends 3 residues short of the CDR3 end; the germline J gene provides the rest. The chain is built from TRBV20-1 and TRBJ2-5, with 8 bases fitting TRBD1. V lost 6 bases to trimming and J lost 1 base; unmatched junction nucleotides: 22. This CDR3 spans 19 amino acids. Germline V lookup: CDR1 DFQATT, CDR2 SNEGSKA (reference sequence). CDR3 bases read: TGCAGTGCCTCACACAGGTCCAGCGGGTCTCAGGGGGCCCAAGAGACC. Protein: CSASHRSSGSQGAQET. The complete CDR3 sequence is CSASHRSSGSQGAQETQYF.

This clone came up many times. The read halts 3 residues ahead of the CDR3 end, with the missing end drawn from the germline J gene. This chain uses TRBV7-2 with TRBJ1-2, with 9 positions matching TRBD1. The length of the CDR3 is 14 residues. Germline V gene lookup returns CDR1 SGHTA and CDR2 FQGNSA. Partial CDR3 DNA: TGTGCCAGCAGCGGAGACAGGGGGGCTAGCGGC. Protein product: CASSGDRGASG. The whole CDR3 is CASSGDRGASGYTF. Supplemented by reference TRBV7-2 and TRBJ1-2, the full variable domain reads GAGVSQSPSNKVTEKGKDVELRCDPISGHTALYWYRQSLGQGLEFLIYFQGNSAPDKSGLPSDRFSAERTGGSVSTLTIQRTQQEDSAVYLCASSGDRGASGYTFGSGTRLTVV.

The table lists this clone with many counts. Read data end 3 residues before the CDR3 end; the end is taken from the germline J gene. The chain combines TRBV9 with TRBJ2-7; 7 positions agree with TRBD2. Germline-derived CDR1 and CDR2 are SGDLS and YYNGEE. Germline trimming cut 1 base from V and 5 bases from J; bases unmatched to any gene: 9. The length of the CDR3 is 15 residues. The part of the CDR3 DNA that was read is TGTGCCAGCAGCGTATCTGGCCTAGCGGAAAACGAG. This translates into CASSVSGLAENE. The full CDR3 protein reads CASSVSGLAENEQYF. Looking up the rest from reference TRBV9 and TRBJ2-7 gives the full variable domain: DSGVTQTPKHLITATGQRVTLRCSPRSGDLSVYWYQQSLDQGLQFLIQYYNGEERAKGNILERFSAQQFPDLHSELNLSSLELGDSALYFCASSVSGLAENEQYFGPGTRLTVT.

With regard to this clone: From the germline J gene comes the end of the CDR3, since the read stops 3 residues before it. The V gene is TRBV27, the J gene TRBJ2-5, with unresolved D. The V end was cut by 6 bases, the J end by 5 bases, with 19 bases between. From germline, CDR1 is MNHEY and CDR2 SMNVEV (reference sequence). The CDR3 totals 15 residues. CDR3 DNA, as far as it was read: TGTGCCAGCAGCCGCGCCGAGACAACTGGGGAGACC. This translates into CASSRAETTGET. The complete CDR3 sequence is CASSRAETTGETQYF.

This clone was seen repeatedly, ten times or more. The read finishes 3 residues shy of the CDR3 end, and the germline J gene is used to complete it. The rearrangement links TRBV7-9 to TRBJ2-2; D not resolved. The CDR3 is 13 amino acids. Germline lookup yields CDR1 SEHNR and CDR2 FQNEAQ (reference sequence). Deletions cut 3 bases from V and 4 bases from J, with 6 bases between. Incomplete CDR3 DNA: TGTGCCAGCAGCTTGGCCATCACCGGGGAG. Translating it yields CASSLAITGE. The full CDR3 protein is CASSLAITGELFF.

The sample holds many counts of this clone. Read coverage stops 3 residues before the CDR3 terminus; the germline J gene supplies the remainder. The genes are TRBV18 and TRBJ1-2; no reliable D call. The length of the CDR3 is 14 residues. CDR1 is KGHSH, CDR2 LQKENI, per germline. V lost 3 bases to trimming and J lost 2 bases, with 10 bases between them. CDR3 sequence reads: CASSPPDSNYGYTF. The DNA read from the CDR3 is TGTGCCAGCTCACCTCCCGACTCAAACTATGGC.

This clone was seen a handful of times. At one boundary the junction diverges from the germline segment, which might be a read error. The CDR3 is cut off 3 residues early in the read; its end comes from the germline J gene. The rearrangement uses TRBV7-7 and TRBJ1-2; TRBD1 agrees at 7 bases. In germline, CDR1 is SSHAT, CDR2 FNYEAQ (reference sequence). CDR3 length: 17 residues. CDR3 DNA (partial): TGTGCTAGCAGCCCTAATCCCCCGACAGGGAGGGATAATGAC. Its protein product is CASSPNPPTGRDND. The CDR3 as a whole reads CASSPNPPTGRDNDYTF.

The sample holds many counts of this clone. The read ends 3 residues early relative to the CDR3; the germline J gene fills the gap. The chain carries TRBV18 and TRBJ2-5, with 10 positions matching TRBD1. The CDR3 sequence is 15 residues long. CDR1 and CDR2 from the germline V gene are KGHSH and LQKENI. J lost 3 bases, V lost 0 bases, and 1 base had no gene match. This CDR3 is CASSPPGTGEETQYF. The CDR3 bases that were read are TGTGCCAGCTCACCACCCGGGACAGGGGAAGAGACC.

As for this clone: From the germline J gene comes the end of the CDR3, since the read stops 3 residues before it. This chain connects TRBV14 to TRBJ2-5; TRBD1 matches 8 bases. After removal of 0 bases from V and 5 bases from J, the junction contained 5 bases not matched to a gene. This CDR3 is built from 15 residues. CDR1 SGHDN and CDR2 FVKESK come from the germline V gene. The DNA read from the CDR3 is TGTGCCAGCAGCCAAGACAGGGGGCGGACGGAGACC. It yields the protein CASSQDRGRTET. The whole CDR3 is CASSQDRGRTETQYF. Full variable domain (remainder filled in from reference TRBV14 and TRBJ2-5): EAGVTQFPSHSVIEKGQTVTLRCDPISGHDNLYWYRRVMGKEIKFLLHFVKESKQDESGMPNNRFLAERTGGTYSTLKVQPAELEDSGVYFCASSQDRGRTETQYFGPGTRLLVL.

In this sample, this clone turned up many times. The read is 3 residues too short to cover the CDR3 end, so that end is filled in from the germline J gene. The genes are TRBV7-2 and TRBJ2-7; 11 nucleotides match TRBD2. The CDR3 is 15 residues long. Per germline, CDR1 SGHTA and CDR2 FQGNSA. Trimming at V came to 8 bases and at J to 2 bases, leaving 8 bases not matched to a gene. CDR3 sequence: CASAFGTSGPYEQYF. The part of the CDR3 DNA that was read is TGTGCCAGCGCCTTCGGGACTAGCGGACCCTACGAG.

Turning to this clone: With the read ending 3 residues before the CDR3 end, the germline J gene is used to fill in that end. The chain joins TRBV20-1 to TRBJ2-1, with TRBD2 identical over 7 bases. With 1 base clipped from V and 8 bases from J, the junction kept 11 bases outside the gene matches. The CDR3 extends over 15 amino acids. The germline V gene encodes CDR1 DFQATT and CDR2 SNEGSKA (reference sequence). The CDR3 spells CSARVSTGTMDEQFF. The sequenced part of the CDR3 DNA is TGCAGTGCTAGAGTCTCTACCGGGACTATGGATGAG.

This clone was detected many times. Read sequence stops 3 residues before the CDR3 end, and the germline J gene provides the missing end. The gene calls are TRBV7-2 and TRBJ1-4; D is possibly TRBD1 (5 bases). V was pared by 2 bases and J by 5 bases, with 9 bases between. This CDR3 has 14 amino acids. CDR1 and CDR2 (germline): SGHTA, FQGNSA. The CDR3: CASSLQGRNEKLFF. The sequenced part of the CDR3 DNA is TGTGCCAGCAGCTTACAGGGCAGAAATGAAAAA.

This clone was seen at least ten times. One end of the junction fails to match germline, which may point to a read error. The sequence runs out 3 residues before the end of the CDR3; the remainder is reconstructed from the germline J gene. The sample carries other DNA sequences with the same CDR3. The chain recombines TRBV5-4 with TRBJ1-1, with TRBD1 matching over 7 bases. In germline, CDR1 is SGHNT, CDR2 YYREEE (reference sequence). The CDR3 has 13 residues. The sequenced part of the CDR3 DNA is TGCGCCAGCAGCCCTTACAGGGGAACTGAA. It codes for CASSPYRGTE. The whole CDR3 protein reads CASSPYRGTEAFF.

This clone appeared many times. Partial CDR3 DNA: TGTGCCATCAGTCGGGACAGAACCCAGCCC. It encodes CAISRDRTQP. The whole CDR3 sequence is CAISRDRTQPQHF. The chain uses TRBV10-3 and TRBJ1-5; TRBD1 aligns across 7 bases. The CDR3 goes on 3 residues after the read ends, and that part is filled in from the germline J gene. CDR1 is ENHRY and CDR2 is SYGVKD in the germline V gene. V lost 5 bases and J lost 7; bases outside the gene matches: 5. The CDR3 extends over 13 amino acids.

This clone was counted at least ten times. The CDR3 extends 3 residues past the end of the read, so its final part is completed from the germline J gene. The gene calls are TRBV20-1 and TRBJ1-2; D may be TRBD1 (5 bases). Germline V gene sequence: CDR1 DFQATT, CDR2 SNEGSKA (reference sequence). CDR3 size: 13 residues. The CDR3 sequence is CSAPRDFGGGYTF. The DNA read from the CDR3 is TGCAGTGCCCCCAGGGATTTCGGGGGGGGC.

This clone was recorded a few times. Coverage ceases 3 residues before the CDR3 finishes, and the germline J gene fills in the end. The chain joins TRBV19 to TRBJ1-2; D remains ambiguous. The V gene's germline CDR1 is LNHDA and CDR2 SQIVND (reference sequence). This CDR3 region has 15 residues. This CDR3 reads CASSIGGTSSYDYTF. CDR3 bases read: TGTGCCAGTAGTATCGGCGGCACCAGCTCCTACGAC.

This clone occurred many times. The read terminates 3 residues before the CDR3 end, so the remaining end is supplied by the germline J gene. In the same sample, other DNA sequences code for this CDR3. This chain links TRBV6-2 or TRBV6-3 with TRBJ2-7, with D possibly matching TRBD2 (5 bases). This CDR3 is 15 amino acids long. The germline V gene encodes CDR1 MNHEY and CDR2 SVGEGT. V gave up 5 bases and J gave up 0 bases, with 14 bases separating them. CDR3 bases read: TGTGCCAGCAGTCCGGACTTCGCCCGCTCCTACGAG. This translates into CASSPDFARSYE. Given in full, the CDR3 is CASSPDFARSYEQYF.

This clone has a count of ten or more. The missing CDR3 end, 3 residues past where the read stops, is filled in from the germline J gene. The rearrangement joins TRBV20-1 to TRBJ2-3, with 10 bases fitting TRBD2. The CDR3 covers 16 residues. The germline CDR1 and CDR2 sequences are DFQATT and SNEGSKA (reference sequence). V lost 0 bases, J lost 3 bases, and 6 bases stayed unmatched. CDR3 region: CSARDPATSGTDTQYF. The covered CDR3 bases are TGCAGTGCTAGAGATCCAGCGACTAGCGGGACAGATACG.

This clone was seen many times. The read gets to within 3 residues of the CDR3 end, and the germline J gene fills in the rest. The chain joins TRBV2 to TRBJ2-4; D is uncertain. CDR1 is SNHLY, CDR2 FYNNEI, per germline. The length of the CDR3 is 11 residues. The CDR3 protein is CASRATYVQYF. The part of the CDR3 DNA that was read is TGTGCCAGCAGAGCTACCTACGTT.

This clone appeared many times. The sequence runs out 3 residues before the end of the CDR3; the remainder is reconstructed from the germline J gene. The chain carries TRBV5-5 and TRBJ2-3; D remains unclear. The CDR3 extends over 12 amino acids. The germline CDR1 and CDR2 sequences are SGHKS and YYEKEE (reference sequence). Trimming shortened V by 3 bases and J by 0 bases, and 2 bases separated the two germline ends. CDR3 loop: CASSSSTDTQYF. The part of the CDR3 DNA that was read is TGTGCCAGCAGCTCTAGCACAGATACG.

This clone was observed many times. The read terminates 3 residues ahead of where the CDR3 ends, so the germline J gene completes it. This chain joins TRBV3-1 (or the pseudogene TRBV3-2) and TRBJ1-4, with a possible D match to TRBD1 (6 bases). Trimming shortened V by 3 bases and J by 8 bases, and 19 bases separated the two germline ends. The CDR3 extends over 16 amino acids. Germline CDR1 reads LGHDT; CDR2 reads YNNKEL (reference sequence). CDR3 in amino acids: CASSHPSTGIYEKLFF. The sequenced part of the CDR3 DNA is TGTGCCAGCAGCCATCCTTCGACAGGCATCTACGAAAAA.

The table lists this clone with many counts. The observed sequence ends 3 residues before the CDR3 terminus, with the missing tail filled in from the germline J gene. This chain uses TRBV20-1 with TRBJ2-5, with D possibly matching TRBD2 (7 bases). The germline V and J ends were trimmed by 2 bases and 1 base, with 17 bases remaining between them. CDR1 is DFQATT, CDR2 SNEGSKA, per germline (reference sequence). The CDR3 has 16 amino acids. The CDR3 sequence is CSARTPWGGRQETQYF. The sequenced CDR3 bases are TGCAGTGCTAGAACCCCCTGGGGGGGCCGCCAAGAGACC.